A single sample is the source of the 26 T cell receptor beta chains below, sequenced in a study of neurological immune-mediated disorders. Regarding time point: technical triplicate 1. TCRdb processed the 5' RACE reads anew with MiXCR; each CDR3 protein has one entry. The data contain roughly 25,000 distinct CDR3 sequences, approximately 13% of them singletons. The sequencing sample was made of CD4+ T cells from blood. Every receptor here comes from a female donor with HTLV-1-associated myelopathy (HAM/TSP).

This clonotype was counted many times. The rearrangement links TRBV12-3 or TRBV12-4 to TRBJ2-6; 10 bases are a match to TRBD1. The CDR3 loop spans 16 amino acids. J was trimmed by 0 bases and V by 4 bases; bases with no gene match: 0. The CDR3 sequence is CASSWDRGSGANVLTF. The CDR3 DNA sequence: TGTGCCAGCAGTTGGGACAGGGGCTCTGGGGCCAACGTCCTGACTTTC.

This clonotype has a count of ten or more. V and J are TRBV3-1 and TRBJ1-4; D uncertain. Germline loops: CDR1 LGHDT, CDR2 YNNKEL (reference sequence). V shed 1 base and J shed 0 bases, with 9 bases lying between them. The CDR3 extends over 16 amino acids. CDR3 nucleotides: TGTGCCAGCAGCCAAGGGCTAAGTGCAACTAATGAAAAACTGTTTTTT. Translated: CASSQGLSATNEKLFF.

This clonotype was observed at least ten times. V is TRBV5-1 and J is TRBJ2-3; D not resolved. In germline, CDR1 is SGHRS, CDR2 YFSETQ. Trimming cost V 0 bases and J 8 bases, with 13 bases left between them. The length of the CDR3 is 14 residues. DNA for the CDR3: TGCGCCAGCAGCTTGGCCCTGGCTAGTCTTACGCAGTATTTT. This encodes CASSLALASLTQYF.

The sample holds many counts of this clonotype. An end of the junction differs from the germline gene, which may be a read error. This chain links TRBV25-1 with TRBJ1-3; TRBD1 agrees at 7 bases. The germline V gene encodes CDR1 MGHDK and CDR2 SYGVNS. The CDR3 contains 15 residues. The CDR3 loop reads CATSPSDRVGNTIYF. In DNA form, the CDR3 reads TGTGCCACCAGTCCGAGCGACAGGGTGGGAAACACCATATATTTT.

Ten or more counts support this clonotype. The rearrangement joins TRBV20-1 to TRBJ2-7; no reliable D call. Per the germline V gene, CDR1 is DFQATT and CDR2 is SNEGSKA (reference sequence). V lost 3 bases, J lost 0 bases, and 9 bases lay in between. This CDR3 contains 13 residues. CDR3 sequence: CSARIVTSYEQYF. CDR3 bases: TGCAGTGCTAGGATAGTAACCTCCTACGAGCAGTACTTC.

This clonotype has a count of ten or more. This chain connects TRBV20-1 to TRBJ2-3; D not certain. Trimming stripped 3 bases from V and 0 bases from J, with 7 bases between. From germline, CDR1 is DFQATT and CDR2 SNEGSKA (reference sequence). The CDR3 covers 13 residues. The CDR3: CSASPASTDTQYF. The CDR3 DNA sequence: TGCAGTGCTAGCCCGGCAAGCACAGATACGCAGTATTTT.

In its sample, this clonotype was seen many times. The J gene is TRBJ2-5, the V gene TRBV20-1; D is unclear. Trimming removed 3 bases at V and 5 bases at J, with 4 bases between. The CDR3 is 10 amino acids. The germline V gene has CDR1 DFQATT and CDR2 SNEGSKA (reference sequence). The chain's CDR3 is CSASGETQYF. DNA for the CDR3: TGCAGTGCTAGCGGTGAGACCCAGTACTTC.

This clonotype was recorded many times. This chain joins TRBV7-9 and TRBJ2-7; D may correspond to TRBD1 or TRBD2 (5 bases each). The CDR3 has 12 amino acids. Germline V CDR1 and CDR2: SEHNR, FQNEAQ (reference sequence). V was pared by 3 bases and J by 2 bases, with 5 bases between. In nucleotides, the CDR3 is TGTGCCAGCAGCTTGGGGGCCTACGAGCAGTACTTC. It codes for CASSLGAYEQYF.

Judged by abundance, this clonotype is medium-sized (0.01 to 0.1%). V gene TRBV5-4 combines with J gene TRBJ2-7, with TRBD2 matching over 8 bases. Germline V lookup: CDR1 SGHNT, CDR2 YYREEE (reference sequence). This CDR3 has 13 residues. After removal of 2 bases from V and 5 bases from J, the junction contained 3 bases not matched to a gene. Written as DNA, the CDR3 is TGTGCCAGCAGCTTAGCGGGAGTCAACGAGCAGTACTTC. As protein: CASSLAGVNEQYF.

This clonotype has a handful of counts. The chain recombines TRBV27 with TRBJ2-5, with a weak D call TRBD1 (5 bases). V was trimmed by 2 bases and J by 3 bases, leaving 13 bases between them. The CDR3 spans 15 residues. The germline V gene encodes CDR1 MNHEY and CDR2 SMNVEV (reference sequence). The CDR3 DNA is TGTGCCAGCAGTTTAGGCAGGGCAGGCGAAGAGACCCAGTACTTC. Its protein product is CASSLGRAGEETQYF.

The rearrangement links TRBV6-1 to TRBJ2-7; no reliable D call. V was trimmed by 4 bases and J by 1 base, leaving 11 bases between them. The CDR3 runs 14 residues. The germline CDR1 and CDR2 sequences are MNHNS and SASEGT. The CDR3, as DNA: TGTGCCAGCAGTGCAGTTAGGCTTTCCTACGAGCAGTACTTC. Its protein is CASSAVRLSYEQYF.

This clonotype was detected ten times or more. The chain employs TRBV5-1 and TRBJ1-1; weak D call: TRBD1 (5 bases). The CDR3 covers 14 residues. Germline V gene sequence: CDR1 SGHRS, CDR2 YFSETQ. Trimming took 0 bases from V and 5 from J, leaving 11 bases between them. CDR3 bases: TGCGCCAGCAGCTTGGAGGCGGGGGGAACTGAAGCTTTCTTT. Its protein product is CASSLEAGGTEAFF. Full variable domain (remainder filled in from reference TRBV5-1 and TRBJ1-1): KAGVTQTPRYLIKTRGQQVTLSCSPISGHRSVSWYQQTPGQGLQFLFEYFSETQRNKGNFPGRFSGRQFSNSRSEMNVSTLELGDSALYLCASSLEAGGTEAFFGQGTRLTVV.

This clonotype showed up many times. The rearrangement links TRBV29-1 to TRBJ1-1, with D hard to call. Looked up from germline, CDR1 is SQVTM and CDR2 is ANQGSEA. CDR3 length: 14 amino acids. Trimming took off 0 bases at V and 3 bases at J, with 11 bases between the two ends. The CDR3 DNA is TGCAGCGTTGAAGAGGGGTGGTTTGACACTGAAGCTTTCTTT. Residues: CSVEEGWFDTEAFF. Combining the CDR3 with reference TRBV29-1 and TRBJ1-1 gives the whole variable domain SAVISQKPSRDICQRGTSLTIQCQVDSQVTMMFWYRQQPGQSLTLIATANQGSEATYESGFVIDKFPISRPNLTFSTLTVSNMSPEDSSIYLCSVEEGWFDTEAFFGQGTRLTVV.

This clonotype came up many times. The chain has TRBV7-3 and TRBJ2-5, with TRBD2 matching over 8 bases. With 4 bases clipped from V and 4 bases from J, the junction kept 5 bases outside the gene matches. The CDR3 loop spans 14 amino acids. Per the germline V gene, CDR1 is SGHTA and CDR2 is FQGTGA. The CDR3 sequence is CASSYRGGSETQYF. The CDR3 nucleotides read TGTGCCAGCAGCTATCGGGGGGGATCAGAGACCCAGTACTTC.

This clonotype has at least ten counts. The chain couples TRBV20-1 to TRBJ2-3; TRBD2 aligns across 8 bases. Unmatched junction bases numbered 16, after V lost 6 bases and J lost 5 bases. This CDR3 has 16 amino acids. From germline, CDR1 is DFQATT and CDR2 SNEGSKA (reference sequence). CDR3 in DNA: TGCAGTGCGACAGCTTTGACGGGAGGGCTGGGAGATACGCAGTATTTT. It encodes CSATALTGGLGDTQYF.

This clonotype was seen many times. The chain uses TRBV29-1 and TRBJ2-1; 8 bases fit TRBD1. The junction had 10 bases not matched to a gene; V was cut back by 4 bases and J by 8 bases. The CDR3 covers 14 residues. Germline V CDR1 and CDR2: SQVTM, ANQGSEA. DNA for the CDR3: TGCAGCGTTGTACGGGCAGGGGGCATCGATGAGCAGTTCTTC. Translated: CSVVRAGGIDEQFF.

This clonotype was counted ten times or more. This chain links TRBV7-9 with TRBJ1-2; possible D gene TRBD1, 6 bases. CDR3 size: 13 residues. The V end was cut by 5 bases, the J end by 8 bases, with 15 bases between. Germline V gene lookup returns CDR1 SEHNR and CDR2 FQNEAQ (reference sequence). Here the CDR3 DNA reads TGTGCCAGCAGCCCCGGAACAGGGAACGGCTACACCTTC. The encoded protein is CASSPGTGNGYTF. Complete variable domain (other parts from reference TRBV7-9 and TRBJ1-2): DTGVSQNPRHKITKRGQNVTFRCDPISEHNRLYWYRQTLGQGPEFLTYFQNEAQLEKSRLLSDRFSAERPKGSFSTLEIQRTEQGDSAMYLCASSPGTGNGYTFGSGTRLTVV.

The sample holds many counts of this clonotype. The V and J genes are TRBV20-1 and TRBJ2-3; the D gene is possibly TRBD2 (5 bases). V was shortened by 3 bases and J by 1 base, with 11 bases between the two germline ends. CDR1 DFQATT and CDR2 SNEGSKA come from the germline V gene (reference sequence). The CDR3 length is 14 residues. The CDR3 spells CSARQTLGTDTQYF. The DNA of the CDR3 is TGCAGTGCTAGGCAGACACTAGGCACAGATACGCAGTATTTT.

This clonotype came up many times. The chain has TRBV7-9 and TRBJ1-1; D remains ambiguous. Deletions cut 0 bases from V and 3 bases from J, with 8 bases between. CDR1 SEHNR and CDR2 FQNEAQ come from the germline V gene (reference sequence). The CDR3 extends over 14 amino acids. The CDR3 nucleotides are TGTGCCAGCAGCTTAGCAGCGTTAGACACTGAAGCTTTCTTT. Protein product: CASSLAALDTEAFF.

This clonotype was recorded many times. The chain uses TRBV28 and TRBJ2-3; D may correspond to TRBD1 or TRBD2 (5 bases each). Looked up from germline, CDR1 is MDHEN and CDR2 is SYDVKM. Trimming removed 6 bases at V and 2 bases at J, with 15 bases between. CDR3 length equals 15 residues. CDR3 in DNA: TGTGCCAGCAGAGCCTGGGGACCCGACACAGATACGCAGTATTTT. Translated: CASRAWGPDTDTQYF.

At least ten counts were recorded for this clonotype. V usage is TRBV10-3 and J usage is TRBJ1-2; D gene ambiguous. V was clipped by 0 bases and J by 5 bases, with 10 bases between them. Germline loops: CDR1 ENHRY, CDR2 SYGVKD. CDR3 length: 14 residues. The CDR3 DNA follows: TGTGCCATCAGTGAGTCGCTACGGACTTATGGCTACACCTTC. It specifies CAISESLRTYGYTF.

This clonotype was counted many times. CDR3 amino acids: CASSEGRGTGSNTGELFF. CDR3 DNA sequence: TGCGCCAGCAGCGAAGGAAGGGGGACAGGGTCGAACACCGGGGAGCTGTTTTTT. This rearrangement joins TRBV5-1 to TRBJ2-2; TRBD1 aligns across 9 bases. CDR1 is SGHRS and CDR2 is YFSETQ in the germline V gene. V lost 4 bases, J lost 0 bases, and 10 bases stayed unmatched. The length of the CDR3 is 18 residues.

In this sample, this clonotype turned up many times. The chain couples TRBV6-2 or TRBV6-3 to TRBJ2-4, with D perhaps matching TRBD2 (5 bases). The V and J ends lost 6 bases and 0 bases respectively, with 15 bases between them. Germline CDR1 MNHEY, CDR2 SVGEGT. The CDR3 is 16 amino acids. The CDR3 region has the DNA TGTGCCAGCAGACCCTGGCGGGTTTCAGCCAAAAACATTCAGTACTTC. Its translation is CASRPWRVSAKNIQYF.

The rearrangement joins TRBV20-1 to TRBJ1-2; no firm D call. V shed 7 bases and J shed 8 bases, with 17 bases lying between them. The germline gives CDR1 DFQATT, CDR2 SNEGSKA (reference sequence). There are 12 residues in the CDR3. This CDR3 is CSVGAPTEGYTF. CDR3 DNA sequence: TGCAGTGTCGGAGCCCCAACGGAGGGCTACACCTTC.

This clonotype was observed many times. The DNA for the CDR3 is TGTGCCAGCAGTTTATCAGGGAATTATGAGCAGTTCTTC. This translates into CASSLSGNYEQFF. J is TRBJ2-1 and V is TRBV28, with a tentative D call TRBD1 (5 bases). The germline gives CDR1 MDHEN, CDR2 SYDVKM. V dropped 1 base and J dropped 8 bases, with 9 bases sitting between them. The CDR3 runs to 13 residues.

As to this clonotype: A read error is possible here, since a much larger clone lies one base away. The chain uses TRBV5-6 and TRBJ2-1; 7 bases agree with TRBD1. The CDR3 contains 14 residues. V was clipped by 1 base and J by 9 bases; unmatched bases: 7. CDR1 SGHDT and CDR2 YYEEEE come from the germline V gene. CDR3 loop: CASSLQGVWGEQFF. The DNA for the CDR3 is TGTGCCAGCAGCTTGCAGGGGGTGTGGGGTGAGCAGTTCTTC.